This T cell receptor beta chain was captured by sequencing in a study of blood T cell repertoires in COVID-19. Study-wide context: PBMCs, B-cell-depleted T cells, or T cells were the source of the cDNA or gDNA that made up the material.

Germline CDR1 and CDR2: SGHTA and FQGNSA. The CDR3 covers 16 residues. Trimming removed 3 bases at V and 6 bases at J, with 18 bases between. The repertoire was sequenced with immunoSEQ multiplex PCR; TCRdb's copy has only in-frame clones and lacks some. Of about 200,000 clones in the sample, approximately 91% were seen once. The specimen sequenced was peripheral blood. The genes are TRBV7-2 and TRBJ2-1, with D maybe TRBD2 (6 bases). The sequence derives from a man in his 60s who had recovered from COVID-19. The CDR3 sequence: CASSFALPGSANEQFF. DNA of the CDR3: TGTGCCAGCAGCTTCGCTCTCCCCGGGAGCGCCAATGAGCAGTTCTTC.